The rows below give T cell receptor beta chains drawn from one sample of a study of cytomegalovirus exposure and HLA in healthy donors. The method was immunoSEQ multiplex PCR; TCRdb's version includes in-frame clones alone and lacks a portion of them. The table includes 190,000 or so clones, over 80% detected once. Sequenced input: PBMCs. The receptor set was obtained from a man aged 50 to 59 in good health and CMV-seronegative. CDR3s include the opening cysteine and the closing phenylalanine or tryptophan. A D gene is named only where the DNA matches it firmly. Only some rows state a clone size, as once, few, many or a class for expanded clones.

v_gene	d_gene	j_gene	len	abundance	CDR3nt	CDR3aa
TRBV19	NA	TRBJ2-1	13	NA	TGTGCCAGTAGTATAGGGCACTACAATGAGCAGTTCTTC	CASSIGHYNEQFF
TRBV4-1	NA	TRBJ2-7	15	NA	TGCGCCAGCAGCGCTCAGCTCAGGGCCGCCCCCGAGCAGTACTTC	CASSAQLRAAPEQYF
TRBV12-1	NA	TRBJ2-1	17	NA	TGTGCCAGCAGCTTTGTTCAGGGTCCCACCAGATACAATGAGCAGTTCTTC	CASSFVQGPTRYNEQFF
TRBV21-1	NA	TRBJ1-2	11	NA	TGTGCCAGCAGCAATCCTGTCGGCTACACCTTC	CASSNPVGYTF
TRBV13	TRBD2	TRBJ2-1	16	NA	TGTGCCAGCAGCCTCAGCGGGGGGGCCTACGACAATGAGCAGTTCTTC	CASSLSGGAYDNEQFF
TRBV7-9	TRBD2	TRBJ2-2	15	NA	TGTGCCAGCAGCTTACTAGCGGTGAACACCGGGGAGCTGTTTTTT	CASSLLAVNTGELFF
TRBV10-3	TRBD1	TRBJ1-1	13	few	TGTGCCATCAGGGGACAGCCAAACACTGAAGCTTTCTTT	CAIRGQPNTEAFF
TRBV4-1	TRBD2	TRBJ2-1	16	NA	TGCGCCAGCAGCCAAGATGACGGGACTAGCGGCGTTGAGCAGTTCTTC	CASSQDDGTSGVEQFF
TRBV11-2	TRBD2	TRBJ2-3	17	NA	TGTGCCAGCAGCTTACGCCTAGCGGGAGGGGGCCCAGATACGCAGTATTTT	CASSLRLAGGGPDTQYF
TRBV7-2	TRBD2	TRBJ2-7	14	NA	TGTGCCAGCAGACTCTCTCTAGCGGGCTACGAGCAGTACTTC	CASRLSLAGYEQYF
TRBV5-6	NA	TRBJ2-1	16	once	TGTGCCAGCAGCTTGGTTCAACAGTCTCTTTACAATGAGCAGTTCTTC	CASSLVQQSLYNEQFF
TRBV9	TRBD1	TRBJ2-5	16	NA	TGTGCCAGCAGCGTAGCCTCCGGACAGGTGTGGGAGACCCAGTACTTC	CASSVASGQVWETQYF
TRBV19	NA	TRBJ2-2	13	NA	TGTGCCAGTAGTATAACAGATACCGGGGAGCTGTTTTTT	CASSITDTGELFF
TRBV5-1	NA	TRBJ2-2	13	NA	TGCGCCAGCAGCTCGGACACCCCACCTCCGCTGTTTTTT	CASSSDTPPPLFF
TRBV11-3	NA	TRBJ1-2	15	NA	TGTGCCAGCAGCTTAAGGGATACAGGCTACTATGGCTACACCTTC	CASSLRDTGYYGYTF
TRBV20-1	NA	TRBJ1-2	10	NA	TGCAGTGCTGGGGACATTGGCTACACCTTC	CSAGDIGYTF
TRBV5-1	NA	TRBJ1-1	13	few	TGCGCCAGCAGCCCCGAGGGAGCCACTGAAGCTTTCTTT	CASSPEGATEAFF
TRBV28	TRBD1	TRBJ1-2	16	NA	TGTGCCAGCAGTTCCTCTCCGGGACAGGGGCACTATGGCTACACCTTC	CASSSSPGQGHYGYTF
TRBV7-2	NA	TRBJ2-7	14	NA	NA	CASSALKVGQGIYF
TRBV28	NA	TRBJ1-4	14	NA	TGTGCCAGCAACTTACCAGGGAATCAGGGAAAACTGTTTTTT	CASNLPGNQGKLFF
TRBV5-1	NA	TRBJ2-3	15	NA	TGCGCCAGCAGCTCTCAGGTGCGGGGTGCAGATACGCAGTATTTT	CASSSQVRGADTQYF
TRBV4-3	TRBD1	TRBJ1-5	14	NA	TGCGCCAGCAGCCAGGACAGGGGCAATCAGCCCCAGCATTTT	CASSQDRGNQPQHF
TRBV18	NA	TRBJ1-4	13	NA	TGTGCCAGCTCACCGCCAGGGGAAGAAAAACTGTTTTTT	CASSPPGEEKLFF
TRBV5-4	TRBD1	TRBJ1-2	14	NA	TGTGCCAGCAGCTACAGACAGGGGGGGAGTGGCTACACCTTC	CASSYRQGGSGYTF
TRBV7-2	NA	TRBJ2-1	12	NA	TGTGCCAGCAGCTTAACATTATATGAGCAGTTCTTC	CASSLTLYEQFF
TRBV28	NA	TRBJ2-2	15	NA	TGTGCCAGCAATGCGGGACTGCCCTATACCGGGGAGCTGTTTTTT	CASNAGLPYTGELFF
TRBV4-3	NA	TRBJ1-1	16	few	TGCGCCAGCAGCCAGCAGGGGAATCATAGGTACACTGAAGCTTTCTTT	CASSQQGNHRYTEAFF
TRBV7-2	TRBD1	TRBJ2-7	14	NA	TGTGCCAGCAGCCCTAGACAGGGGCCCTACGAGCAGTACTTC	CASSPRQGPYEQYF
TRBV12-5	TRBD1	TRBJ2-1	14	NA	TGTGCTAGTGGTTTTGGGACAGGGTTCAATGAGCAGTTCTTC	CASGFGTGFNEQFF
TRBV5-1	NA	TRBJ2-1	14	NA	TGCGCCAGCACCCTGGGAGGTGTCTACAATGAGCAGTTCTTC	CASTLGGVYNEQFF
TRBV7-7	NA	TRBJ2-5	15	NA	TGTGCTAGCAGCTTAGGCCTCAGCGGTCGGGAGACCCAGTACTTC	CASSLGLSGRETQYF
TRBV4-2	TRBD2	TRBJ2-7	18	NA	TGTGCCAGCAGCCAAGATCGTAGTAGCGGGAGGGCTTGGGGCGAGCAGTACTTC	CASSQDRSSGRAWGEQYF